These T cell receptor beta chains were read from a single sample in a study of OX40 agonist ivuxolimab in advanced cancers. Assay used: immunoSEQ multiplex PCR; TCRdb lists only in-frame clones, some missing. The table shows 9,000 to 13,000 clones, with 75% to 90% occurring only once. Sequences were derived from CD4+ or CD8+ T cells sorted from blood, sampled in a trial of the OX40 agonist ivuxolimab. Receptors originate from an adult with an advanced solid tumor such as melanoma, head and neck, liver or kidney cancer. CDR3s include the opening cysteine and the closing phenylalanine or tryptophan. The D gene is left open where the match is weak. Size is omitted from some rows. Given values are once, few, many or a class for expanded clones.

TRBJ2-7 TRBV7-9 NA NA TGTGCCAGCAGCGCCGGGCTGGACGAGCAGTACTTC CASSAGLDEQYF
TRBJ2-1 TRBV29-1 TRBD2 NA TGCAGCGTTGAAGATGTTTCGGGAGGGCCTAGCAATGAGCAGTTCTTC CSVEDVSGGPSNEQFF
TRBJ1-5 TRBV27 NA NA TGTGCCAGCAGTTTCTTCATGGGTCAGCCCCAGCATTTT CASSFFMGQPQHF
TRBJ2-4 TRBV7-9 NA NA TGTGCCAGCAGCTTAGCGCTAGGGCAGGAAAACATTCAGTACTTC CASSLALGQENIQYF
TRBJ1-3 TRBV5-4 NA NA TGTGCCAGCAGCTTGGCGGGGGAGGCTGGAAACACCATATATTTT CASSLAGEAGNTIYF
TRBJ2-3 TRBV6-1 NA NA TGTGCCAGCAGTGAAATAAGCGGGTATAGCACAGATACGCAGTATTTT CASSEISGYSTDTQYF
TRBJ2-7 TRBV11-2 TRBD2 NA TGTGCCAGCAGCCGAAACTGGGAGGGGAGCTACGAGCAGTACTTC CASSRNWEGSYEQYF
TRBJ2-1 TRBV30 NA NA TGTGCCTGGAGTGTAGGGGTCGCGGTGCAGTTCTTC CAWSVGVAVQFF
TRBJ2-1 TRBV11-3 TRBD2 NA TGTGCCAGCAGCCCTCGGACTAGCCCAAATGAGCAGTTCTTC CASSPRTSPNEQFF
TRBJ2-5 TRBV10-3 NA NA TGTGCCATCAGGGCTGAGGCGGGGGCTGAGACCCAGTACTTC CAIRAEAGAETQYF
TRBJ2-7 TRBV15 NA NA TGTGCCACCAGCAGAGATAGGCAGGGGGGGAACGAGCAGTACTTC CATSRDRQGGNEQYF
TRBJ2-3 TRBV12-5 NA NA TGTGCTAGTGGTTACCTCAGGTTGGGGACAGATACGCAGTATTTT CASGYLRLGTDTQYF
TRBJ2-1 TRBV29-1 NA NA TGCAGCGTTGACGGGACTCAAAAAACCTACAATGAGCAGTTCTTC CSVDGTQKTYNEQFF
TRBJ2-2 TRBV12-2 NA NA TGTGCAAGTCGCTACCGGCAGGGAGGACTCGGGGAGCTGTTTTTT CASRYRQGGLGELFF
TRBJ1-6 TRBV9 NA NA TGTGCCAGCAGCGTACAGGGAACCTCACCCCTCCACTTT CASSVQGTSPLHF
TRBJ2-1 TRBV11-3 NA NA TGTGCCAGCAGCCCACCCGGAGGGATGCAAGGTGAGCAGTTCTTC CASSPPGGMQGEQFF
TRBJ2-7 TRBV9 NA NA TGTGCCAGCAGCGTAGAGGGAGAAGACGAGCAGTACTTC CASSVEGEDEQYF
TRBJ2-1 TRBV27 NA once TGTGCCAGCAGTGAGGACAATGAGCAGTTCTTC CASSEDNEQFF
TRBJ2-7 TRBV5-1 TRBD1 NA TGCGCCAGCAGGTGGGACAGGGCTACCTACGAGCAGTACTTC CASRWDRATYEQYF
TRBJ1-1 TRBV6-5 TRBD1 NA TGTGCCAGCAGTTGGCAGGGGGGCACGAACACTGAAGCTTTCTTT CASSWQGGTNTEAFF
TRBJ2-5 TRBV10-3 TRBD2 NA TGTGCCATCAGTGGACTCCGGGGGGGTCAAGAGACCCAGTACTTC CAISGLRGGQETQYF
TRBJ2-7 TRBV6-1 NA NA TGTGCCAGCAAATACAGCCGGGACTTCCACGAGCAGTACTTC CASKYSRDFHEQYF
TRBJ2-1 TRBV7-9 TRBD2 NA TGTGCCAGCCCCTTGGGACTAGCGGCCCACAATGAGCAGTTCTTC CASPLGLAAHNEQFF
TRBJ2-2 TRBV7-8 NA NA TGTGCCAGCAGCTTCGCCGGGGAGCTGTTTTTT CASSFAGELFF
TRBJ2-7 TRBV7-2 NA NA TGTGCCAGCAGCTTAGGTTTATCCTCCTACGAGCAGTACTTC CASSLGLSSYEQYF
TRBJ2-5 TRBV21-1 NA NA TGTGCCAGCCCCCCGAAGGGAGAGACCCAGTACTTC CASPPKGETQYF
TRBJ2-1 TRBV9 NA once TGTGCCAGCAGCGTAGATGGGTTCAATGAGCAGTTCTTC CASSVDGFNEQFF
TRBJ2-7 TRBV6-1 NA NA TGTGCCAGCAGTGAATGGGCCTACGAGCAGTACTTC CASSEWAYEQYF
TRBJ1-4 TRBV11-2 TRBD1 NA TGTGCCAGCAGCTTACACAGGGGCGATGAAAAACTGTTTTTT CASSLHRGDEKLFF
TRBJ2-3 TRBV5-1 TRBD2 NA TGCGCCAGCAGCTTCCATGGACTAGCGGGTCGATCGGAGGGGACAGATACGCAGTATTTT CASSFHGLAGRSEGTDTQYF
TRBJ2-7 TRBV6-4 NA NA TGTGCCAGCAGTGACGTAACAGGGGGGGGCAACGAGCAGTACTTC CASSDVTGGGNEQYF
TRBJ2-3 TRBV27 NA once TGTGCCAGCGGTGAAGACAATACGCAGTATTTT CASGEDNTQYF
TRBJ2-3 TRBV20-1 NA NA TGCAGTGCTCCTTGGCTGGATACGCAGTATTTT CSAPWLDTQYF
TRBJ2-1 TRBV18 NA once TGTGCCAGCTCACCACCTAGGAACTACAATGAGCAGTTCTTC CASSPPRNYNEQFF
TRBJ1-1 TRBV4-1 NA NA TGCGCCAGCAGCCCAGGGAAGGGGGGCGTGAACACTGAAGCTTTCTTT CASSPGKGGVNTEAFF
TRBJ2-1 TRBV27 TRBD2 NA TGTGCCAGCAGTCTCACTAGCGGGAGGTCCTACAATGAGCAGTTCTTC CASSLTSGRSYNEQFF
TRBJ2-1 TRBV27 TRBD2 NA TGTGCCAGCAGTCCCGACAGACCCATTAGCGCGGGAGTTAGCAATGAGCAGTTCTTC CASSPDRPISAGVSNEQFF
TRBJ2-7 TRBV6-1 TRBD1 NA TGTGCCAGCAGTGAAGTAGCAGGGGGCGGGTACGAGCAGTACTTC CASSEVAGGGYEQYF
TRBJ1-1 TRBV28 NA NA TGTGCCAGCAGTTCCGACAGTGAAGCTTTCTTT CASSSDSEAFF
TRBJ1-4 TRBV19 NA NA TGTGCCAGTAGTATGGCTGCAACTAATGAAAAACTGTTTTTT CASSMAATNEKLFF
TRBJ1-1 TRBV27 NA NA TGTGCCAGCAGTTCTCGTGCGGGGGTACCTGAAGCTTTCTTT CASSSRAGVPEAFF
TRBJ2-5 TRBV4-1 NA few TGCGCCAGCAGCCAAGATATTATGGGCAGCCAAGAGACCCAGTACTTC CASSQDIMGSQETQYF
TRBJ1-1 TRBV6-1 NA once TGTGCCAGCTGGACATTTAACACTGAAGCTTTCTTT CASWTFNTEAFF
TRBJ2-7 TRBV9 TRBD2 NA TGTGCCAGCAGCCCCGACCAGCGGGGGGTCTACGAGCAGTACTTC CASSPDQRGVYEQYF
TRBJ2-3 TRBV9 NA NA TGTGCCAGCAGCGCAAATCTAGATACGCAGTATTTT CASSANLDTQYF
TRBJ1-1 TRBV2 TRBD1 NA TGTGCCAGCAGTGGCGGGACAGACATGAACACTGAAGCTTTCTTT CASSGGTDMNTEAFF
TRBJ1-4 TRBV27 NA NA TGTGCCAGCGGCCCCGGGGGTAATGAAAAACTGTTTTTT CASGPGGNEKLFF
TRBJ2-7 TRBV13 NA NA TGTGCCAGCAGCATAAGCCCCGGGACTGCCTACGAGCAGTACTTC CASSISPGTAYEQYF
TRBJ2-3 TRBV11-2 NA NA TGTGCCAGCAGGTTCTGGTCGGGCGCAGATACGCAGTATTTT CASRFWSGADTQYF
TRBJ2-1 TRBV12-5 NA once TGTGCTAGTGGTTTGGTACGTGACAATGAGCAGTTCTTC CASGLVRDNEQFF
TRBJ1-1 TRBV6-1 NA medium-sized TGTGCCAGCAGGCCCGGGGAAGAAGGCACTGAAGCTTTCTTT CASRPGEEGTEAFF
TRBJ1-3 TRBV5-4 NA NA TGTGCCAGCAGTCGATTGGACAGCACCCCTGGAAACACCATATATTTT CASSRLDSTPGNTIYF
TRBJ2-1 TRBV7-8 NA NA TGTGCCAGCAGCTTAGCGCAAGGGGGCTCCTACAATGAGCAGTTCTTC CASSLAQGGSYNEQFF
TRBJ2-1 TRBV5-5 NA NA TGTGCCAGCAGCTTGACTAGTATGGGCCATGAGCAGTTCTTC CASSLTSMGHEQFF